This TCR beta chain was sequenced in a study of T cell changes during pregnancy in multiple sclerosis. CDR1 and CDR2 from the germline V gene are SGHNT and YYREEE (reference sequence). Trimming at V came to 5 bases and at J to 0 bases, leaving 11 bases not matched to a gene. The length of the CDR3 is 17 residues. Sequencing used immunoSEQ multiplex PCR; TCRdb keeps in-frame clones, though not all of them. This table has about 70,000 clones, approximately 94% appearing once. This chain joins TRBV5-4 and TRBJ1-1, with TRBD1 matching over 9 bases. The TCR was taken from a female donor with multiple sclerosis, enrolled in a pregnancy study. The starting material was peripheral blood, obtained in the third trimester of pregnancy. The CDR3 protein is CASRNLTGTGLNTEAFF. CDR3 in DNA: TGTGCCAGCAGGAACCTCACCGGGACAGGGTTGAACACTGAAGCTTTCTTT.